What follows are 25 T cell receptor beta chains derived from one specimen sequenced in a study of T cell responses to AZD1222 COVID-19 vaccine. Repertoires were generated with immunoSEQ multiplex PCR, while TCRdb's copy carries only in-frame clones and drops some. The table has some 180,000 clones, roughly 92% seen once. This material consisted of peripheral blood, taken 28 days after the second dose of the MenACWY control vaccine. These receptors were collected from an adult who received the MenACWY meningococcal vaccine as a control.

The V and J genes are TRBV29-1 and TRBJ2-1, with a weak D call TRBD1 (5 bases). Trimming took off 3 bases at V and 6 bases at J, with 15 bases between the two ends. CDR3 length equals 14 residues. Germline V gene sequence: CDR1 SQVTM, CDR2 ANQGSEA. The CDR3: CSVETAPKANEQFF. Here the CDR3 DNA reads TGCAGCGTTGAGACAGCTCCCAAGGCCAATGAGCAGTTCTTC.

J is TRBJ2-7 and V is TRBV3-1 (or the pseudogene TRBV3-2), with 7 bases lining up with TRBD2. V was pared by 4 bases and J by 6 bases, with 12 bases of the junction left unmatched. Germline CDR1 LGHDT, CDR2 YNNKEL (reference sequence). The CDR3 has 15 residues. CDR3 amino acids: CASSPWSSSGGEQYF. CDR3 coding DNA: TGTGCCAGCAGCCCCTGGTCTTCTAGCGGAGGCGAGCAGTACTTC.

This sequence joins TRBV9 and TRBJ1-4; D is possibly TRBD1 (5 bases). The CDR3 contains 15 residues. CDR1 is SGDLS and CDR2 is YYNGEE in the germline V gene. V was pared by 5 bases and J by 3 bases, with 14 bases between. This CDR3 is CASSLRQSANEKLFF. In DNA, the CDR3 is TGTGCCAGCAGTCTGAGACAGAGTGCTAATGAAAAACTGTTTTTT.

The chain carries TRBV7-3 and TRBJ1-2; D uncertain. This CDR3 comprises 13 residues. From germline, CDR1 is SGHTA and CDR2 FQGTGA. V dropped 5 bases and J dropped 4 bases, with 11 bases sitting between them. CDR3 loop: CASSQDRGYGYTF. The CDR3 DNA reads TGTGCCAGCAGCCAGGACCGAGGCTATGGCTACACCTTC.

To note about this clone: Other DNA sequences in this sample translate to the same CDR3. The CDR3 nucleotides read TGTGCCAGCAGCTTTACAGGGGGGTCCTATAATTCACCCCTCCACTTT. Encoded protein: CASSFTGGSYNSPLHF. The chain couples TRBV11-3 to TRBJ1-6, with 8 bases lining up with TRBD1. V lost 3 bases to trimming and J lost 1 base; unmatched junction nucleotides: 2. CDR1 SGHNT and CDR2 YENEEA come from the germline V gene. This CDR3 is 16 amino acids long.

The chain combines TRBV7-3 with TRBJ2-2, with TRBD2 identical over 11 bases. The CDR3 has 16 residues. The ends lost 4 bases at V and 2 bases at J; junction bases unmatched: 3. Germline assignment: CDR1 SGHTA and CDR2 FQGTGA. The DNA for the CDR3 is TGTGCCAGCAGCTCCGGGACTAGCGGCAACACCGGGGAGCTGTTTTTT. Amino acids: CASSSGTSGNTGELFF.

The chain is built from TRBV3-1 (or the pseudogene TRBV3-2) and TRBJ2-3; the D gene could be TRBD1 or TRBD2 (5 bases each). The CDR3 loop spans 16 amino acids. The germline CDR1 and CDR2 sequences are LGHDT and YNNKEL (reference sequence). V lost 0 bases and J lost 2, with 12 bases in between. CDR3 nucleotides: TGTGCCAGCAGCCAAGATGGGGGAGCCCTCACAGATACGCAGTATTTT. Its translation: CASSQDGGALTDTQYF.

This clone has only a few counts. The chain recombines TRBV24-1 with TRBJ1-3; 12 bases align to TRBD1. Germline CDR1 KGHDR, CDR2 SFDVKD. The CDR3 consists of 16 residues. The V gene end was trimmed by 12 bases and the J gene end by 3 bases; junction bases not matched to a gene: 11. The CDR3 spells CAERVGQGANGNTIYF. In nucleotides, the CDR3 is TGTGCCGAAAGAGTGGGACAGGGGGCTAATGGAAACACCATATATTTT.

The chain recombines TRBV20-1 with TRBJ2-1; D is uncertain. The CDR3 has 11 amino acids. CDR1 DFQATT and CDR2 SNEGSKA come from the germline V gene (reference sequence). V was pared by 0 bases and J by 12 bases, with 9 bases between. CDR3 loop: CSARDRYGQFF. In DNA, the CDR3 is TGCAGTGCTAGAGACCGGTATGGGCAGTTCTTC.

This clone was counted a single time. The chain employs TRBV9 and TRBJ2-2; D ambiguous. The CDR3 runs 14 residues. Trimming pared 2 bases from V and 6 bases from J, leaving 11 bases between. The germline gives CDR1 SGDLS, CDR2 YYNGEE. CDR3 amino acids: CASSVQEFPGELFF. The DNA of the CDR3 is TGTGCCAGCAGCGTGCAGGAGTTCCCCGGGGAGCTGTTTTTT.

This chain joins TRBV5-5 and TRBJ1-1; D is undetermined. This CDR3 has 13 residues. Germline assignment: CDR1 SGHKS and CDR2 YYEKEE (reference sequence). V was pared by 2 bases and J by 4 bases, with 9 bases between. DNA for the CDR3: TGTGCCAGCAGCTTATGGGAGGGCACTGAAGCTTTCTTT. Protein sequence: CASSLWEGTEAFF.

The chain carries TRBV7-6 and TRBJ1-4; 7 bases are a match to TRBD1. Germline V CDR1 and CDR2: SGHVS, FNYEAQ. This CDR3 has 15 amino acids. V dropped 1 base and J dropped 7; count of bases not matched to a gene: 6. CDR3 bases: TGTGCCAGCAGCTTAGGCGACAGGGAGGGTGAAAAACTGTTTTTT. Translated, it gives CASSLGDREGEKLFF.

The chain employs TRBV19 and TRBJ1-4; 10 bases line up with TRBD1. V lost 2 bases, J lost 8 bases, and 8 bases stayed unmatched. The CDR3 contains 16 residues. CDR1 and CDR2 (germline): LNHDA, SQIVND (reference sequence). The CDR3 DNA reads TGTGCCAGTAGTATACCCTGGGGACAGGGGAAGGAAAAACTGTTTTTT. Protein sequence: CASSIPWGQGKEKLFF.

V and J are TRBV7-9 and TRBJ2-7; D could derive from TRBD1 or TRBD2 (5 bases each). The CDR3 is 14 amino acids. Between the trimmed V and J ends, which lost 5 bases and 2 bases, there was a span of 13 bases. Germline CDR1 and CDR2: SEHNR and FQNEAQ (reference sequence). The CDR3 protein is CASSTPGGPYEQYF. The CDR3, as DNA: TGTGCCAGCAGCACCCCTGGGGGACCCTACGAGCAGTACTTC.

The chain recombines TRBV27 with TRBJ1-2; TRBD1 might be the D (6 bases). Germline V gene sequence: CDR1 MNHEY, CDR2 SMNVEV (reference sequence). The CDR3 sequence is 13 residues long. V lost 1 base to trimming and J lost 7 bases, with 10 bases between them. Here the CDR3 DNA reads TGTGCCAGCAGTTTATTGCGGGGGCGTGGCTACACCTTC. This encodes CASSLLRGRGYTF.

The rearrangement joins TRBV9 to TRBJ2-7; 7 nucleotides match TRBD2. The CDR3 is 15 residues long. Germline V CDR1 and CDR2: SGDLS, YYNGEE. The V gene end was trimmed by 2 bases and the J gene end by 0 bases; junction bases not matched to a gene: 5. The CDR3 DNA sequence: TGTGCCAGCAGCGTTACTAGCGCCACCTCCTACGAGCAGTACTTC. It translates to CASSVTSATSYEQYF. Combining the CDR3 with reference TRBV9 and TRBJ2-7 gives the whole variable domain DSGVTQTPKHLITATGQRVTLRCSPRSGDLSVYWYQQSLDQGLQFLIQYYNGEERAKGNILERFSAQQFPDLHSELNLSSLELGDSALYFCASSVTSATSYEQYFGPGTRLTVT.

The chain recombines TRBV28 with TRBJ2-7, with D hard to call. Germline CDR1 is MDHEN and CDR2 is SYDVKM. V lost 9 bases and J 7 bases, leaving 13 bases between the germline ends. The CDR3 runs to 11 residues. The CDR3: CASQSYVEQYF. The DNA of the CDR3 is TGTGCCAGTCAGAGCTACGTTGAGCAGTACTTC.

The rearrangement uses TRBV28 and TRBJ1-2; D unclear. Deletions cut 1 base from V and 3 bases from J, with 3 bases between. Germline V gives CDR1 MDHEN, CDR2 SYDVKM. The CDR3 totals 12 residues. In DNA form, the CDR3 reads TGTGCCAGCAGTTTATTCGACTATGGCTACACCTTC. It specifies CASSLFDYGYTF.

This chain uses TRBV7-8 with TRBJ2-1; 12 bases are shared with TRBD2. Germline values: CDR1 SGHVS, CDR2 FQNEAQ. The CDR3 is made up of 16 amino acids. Trimming removed 2 bases from V and 4 bases from J; junction bases left unmatched: 3. The chain's CDR3 is CASSLLTSGRYNEQFF. CDR3 in DNA: TGTGCCAGCAGCTTACTTACTAGCGGGAGGTACAATGAGCAGTTCTTC. Full variable domain (remainder filled in from reference TRBV7-8 and TRBJ2-1): GAGVSQSPRYKVAKRGQDVALRCDPISGHVSLFWYQQALGQGPEFLTYFQNEAQLDKSGLPSDRFFAERPEGSVSTLKIQRTQQEDSAVYLCASSLLTSGRYNEQFFGPGTRLTVL.

The gene calls are TRBV2 and TRBJ1-2; TRBD1 matches at 11 bases. J lost 2 bases, V lost 10 bases, and 6 bases had no gene match. Germline CDR1 SNHLY, CDR2 FYNNEI. CDR3 length equals 14 residues. The CDR3 DNA reads as TGTGCCACCCTCCGGACAGGGGGCAACTATGGCTACACCTTC. It is translated as CATLRTGGNYGYTF.

The chain couples TRBV18 to TRBJ2-1, with 12 bases aligning to TRBD2. Germline V gene sequence: CDR1 KGHSH, CDR2 LQKENI. V was clipped by 2 bases and J by 7 bases; unmatched bases: 3. This CDR3 comprises 15 residues. CDR3 in DNA: TGTGCCAGCTCACCAGGACTAGCGGGATTTAATGAGCAGTTCTTC. Its protein product is CASSPGLAGFNEQFF.

V usage is TRBV7-2 and J usage is TRBJ1-2, with D unclear. The CDR3 spans 14 residues. Germline values: CDR1 SGHTA, CDR2 FQGNSA. Deletions cut 0 bases from V and 5 bases from J, with 10 bases between. CDR3 loop: CASSLAPSRYGYTF. In DNA, the CDR3 is TGTGCCAGCAGCTTAGCCCCTAGCCGGTATGGCTACACCTTC. Filled out from reference TRBV7-2 and TRBJ1-2, the complete variable domain reads GAGVSQSPSNKVTEKGKDVELRCDPISGHTALYWYRQSLGQGLEFLIYFQGNSAPDKSGLPSDRFSAERTGGSVSTLTIQRTQQEDSAVYLCASSLAPSRYGYTFGSGTRLTVV.

The gene calls are TRBV27 and TRBJ1-6; TRBD1 matches at 12 bases. The CDR3 runs 14 residues. CDR1 is MNHEY, CDR2 SMNVEV, per germline (reference sequence). V lost 3 bases and J lost 9; bases outside the gene matches: 0. CDR3 DNA sequence: TGTGCCAGCAGTTTGGGACAGGGGGCTTCACCCCTCCACTTT. This codes for CASSLGQGASPLHF.

The rearrangement joins TRBV10-3 to TRBJ1-3, with 11 bases fitting TRBD1. CDR3 length: 18 residues. V shed 4 bases and J 3 bases; nucleotides not matched to a gene: 11. Per the germline V gene, CDR1 is ENHRY and CDR2 is SYGVKD. The CDR3 DNA follows: TGTGCCATCAGTGCAGGGGGGACAGGGGGTTCGCTTGGAAACACCATATATTTT. This translates into CAISAGGTGGSLGNTIYF.

J is TRBJ2-3 and V is TRBV7-8; D unclear. V shed 1 base and J shed 9 bases, with 17 bases lying between them. Per the germline V gene, CDR1 is SGHVS and CDR2 is FQNEAQ. This CDR3 region has 15 residues. The CDR3 region is CASSLVGPPVGTQYF. CDR3 nucleotides: TGTGCCAGCAGCTTAGTCGGGCCCCCAGTGGGGACGCAGTATTTT.